This paragraph reports one T cell receptor (beta chain). This sample is drawn from a study of blood T cell repertoires in COVID-19. Germline V gene data show CDR1 as SEHNR and CDR2 as FQNEAQ (reference sequence). V lost 3 bases, J lost 3 bases, and 9 bases lay in between. This CDR3 comprises 15 residues. In the authors' methods: Reference gene primers were amplified, and this amplification served to estimate nucleated cell counts. Sequenced by immunoSEQ multiplex PCR; TCRdb stores in-frame clones only, minus some. V and J calls and clone size follow that table, whereas D and trimming were derived from the DNA. Of a few hundred thousand clones listed, about 89% are singletons.

This receptor was obtained from a human donor in a cohort exposed to, infected with or recovered from COVID-19 (not recorded which). The donor label of this sample is uncertain. Sequencing used PBMCs or T cells enriched from blood (not recorded which). The V gene is TRBV7-9, the J gene TRBJ1-6; no firm D call. The CDR3 is CASSFTAGYNSPLHF. For the CDR3, the DNA is TGTGCCAGCAGCTTTACTGCAGGCTATAATTCACCCCTCCACTTT.